Sequencing of this T cell receptor beta chain was carried out in a study of cytotoxic CD8 clonotypes in ibrutinib-treated CLL. Sequenced by immunoSEQ multiplex PCR; TCRdb stores in-frame clones only, minus some. The table shows 65,000 to 85,000 clones, with around four fifths occurring only once. Germline CDR1 reads KGHSH; CDR2 reads LQKENI. With 2 bases clipped from V and 4 bases from J, the junction kept 8 bases outside the gene matches. The CDR3 loop spans 16 amino acids. Library input was approximately 1.8 micrograms of DNA from cryopreserved PBMCs. The specimen was PBMCs, collected after 24 months of ibrutinib treatment. The clonotype was recovered from a human donor with chronic lymphocytic leukemia. The J gene is TRBJ1-1, the V gene TRBV18; 9 nucleotides match TRBD1. Here the CDR3 reads CASSPGTGISSTEAFF. Written as DNA, the CDR3 is TGTGCCAGCTCACCAGGGACAGGGATTTCTTCCACTGAAGCTTTCTTT.